This passage covers 6 T cell receptor beta chains from one sample sequenced in a study of multiple sclerosis patients with progressive multifocal leukoencephalopathy. Noted time point: before natalizumab initiation. The assay was immunoSEQ multiplex PCR, and TCRdb's table has in-frame clones only and misses some. The top ten hold 1.1% of the sample, which has 25,000 to 30,000 clones, around nine tenths seen once. What was sequenced was PBMCs. These receptor sequences come from a human donor with multiple sclerosis.

This clone was counted a few times. The V call is TRBV4-1, the J call TRBJ1-5; no clear D gene. The ends were cut back, 0 bases at V and 6 bases at J, with 9 bases in the middle. This CDR3 has 14 amino acids. CDR1 and CDR2 from the germline V gene are MGHRA and YSYEKL. The CDR3 sequence: CASSQEAAGQPQHF. The CDR3 bases are TGCGCCAGCAGCCAAGAGGCGGCGGGTCAGCCCCAGCATTTT.

The J gene is TRBJ2-7, the V gene TRBV6-1, with 7 bases lining up with TRBD1. Unmatched junction bases numbered 8, after V lost 4 bases and J lost 5 bases. Germline values: CDR1 MNHNS, CDR2 SASEGT. This CDR3 comprises 14 residues. The chain's CDR3 is CASSVGQDPHEQYF. CDR3 coding DNA: TGTGCCAGCAGTGTTGGACAGGACCCCCACGAGCAGTACTTC.

The chain combines TRBV12-2 with TRBJ2-5. TRBV12-2 is given as a pseudogene. The CDR3 extends over 14 amino acids. Here the CDR3 DNA reads TGTGCAAGTCGCTTGTCAGCTGCCCAAGAGACCCAGTACTTC. It yields the protein CASRLSAAQETQYF.

This sequence joins TRBV11-3 and TRBJ2-7; D gene uncertain. Between the trimmed V and J ends, which lost 2 bases and 7 bases, there was a span of 12 bases. The CDR3 has 13 residues. CDR1 and CDR2 (germline): SGHNT, YENEEA. CDR3 amino acids: CASSLNLPGEQYF. The DNA of the CDR3 is TGTGCCAGCAGCTTAAATTTGCCGGGTGAGCAGTACTTC. The complete variable domain, with remaining parts taken from reference TRBV11-3 and TRBJ2-7, reads EAGVVQSPRYKIIEKKQPVAFWCNPISGHNTLYWYLQNLGQGPELLIRYENEEAVDDSQLPKDRFSAERLKGVDSTLKIQPAELGDSAVYLCASSLNLPGEQYFGPGTRLTVT.

The J gene is TRBJ1-2, the V gene TRBV18; 7 bases are a match to TRBD1. The CDR3 consists of 14 residues. V was pared by 6 bases and J by 0 bases, with 4 bases of the junction left unmatched. In germline, CDR1 is KGHSH, CDR2 LQKENI. The CDR3 sequence: CASSQTGANYGYTF. In DNA form, the CDR3 reads TGTGCCAGCTCTCAAACAGGGGCTAACTATGGCTACACCTTC.

CDR3 DNA: TGCGCCAGCAGCCAACTCTCGGGGGCCAGCACAGATACGCAGTATTTT. As protein: CASSQLSGASTDTQYF. The V call is TRBV4-1, the J call TRBJ2-3; D is tentatively TRBD1 or TRBD2 (6 bases each). With 2 bases removed from V and 0 bases from J, the gap between germline ends came to 12 bases. The CDR3 has 16 residues. CDR1 is MGHRA and CDR2 is YSYEKL in the germline V gene.